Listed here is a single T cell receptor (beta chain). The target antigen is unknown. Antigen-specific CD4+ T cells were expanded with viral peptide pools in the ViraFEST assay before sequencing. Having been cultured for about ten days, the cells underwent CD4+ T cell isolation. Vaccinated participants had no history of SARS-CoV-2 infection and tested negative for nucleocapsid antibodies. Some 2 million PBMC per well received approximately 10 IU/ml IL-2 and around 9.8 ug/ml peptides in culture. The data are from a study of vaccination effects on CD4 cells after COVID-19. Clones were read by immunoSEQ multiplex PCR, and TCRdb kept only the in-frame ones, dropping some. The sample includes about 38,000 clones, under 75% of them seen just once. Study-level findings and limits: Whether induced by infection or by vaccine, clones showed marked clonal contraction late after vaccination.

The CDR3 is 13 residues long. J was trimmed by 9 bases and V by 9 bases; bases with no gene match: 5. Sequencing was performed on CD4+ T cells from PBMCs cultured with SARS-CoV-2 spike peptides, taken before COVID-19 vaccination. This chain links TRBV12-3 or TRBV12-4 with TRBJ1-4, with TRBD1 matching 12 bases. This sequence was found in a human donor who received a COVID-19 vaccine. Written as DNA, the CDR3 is TGTGCCAGTACGGGACAGGGGGCAAAAAAACTGTTTTTT. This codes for CASTGQGAKKLFF.